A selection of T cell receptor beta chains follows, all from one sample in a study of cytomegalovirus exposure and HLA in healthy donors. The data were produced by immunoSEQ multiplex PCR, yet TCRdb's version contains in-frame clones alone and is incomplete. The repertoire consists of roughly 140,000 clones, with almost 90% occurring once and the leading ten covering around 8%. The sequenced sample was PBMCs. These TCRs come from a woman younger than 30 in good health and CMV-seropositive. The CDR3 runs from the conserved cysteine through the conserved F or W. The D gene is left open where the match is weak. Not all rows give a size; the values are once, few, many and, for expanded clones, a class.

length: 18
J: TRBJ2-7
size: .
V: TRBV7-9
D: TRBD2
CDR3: CASSLGGTSTRHHYEQYF
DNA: TGTGCCAGCAGCTTAGGGGGGACTAGCACCCGGCACCACTACGAGCAGTACTTC

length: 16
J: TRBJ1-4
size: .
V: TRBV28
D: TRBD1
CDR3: CASSSPPGQGGEKLFF
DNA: TGTGCCAGCAGTTCACCTCCGGGACAGGGAGGTGAAAAACTGTTTTTT

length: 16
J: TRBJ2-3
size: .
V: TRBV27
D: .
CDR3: CASSFLGQTLGDTQYF
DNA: TGTGCCAGCAGTTTCCTCGGACAGACCCTGGGAGATACGCAGTATTTT

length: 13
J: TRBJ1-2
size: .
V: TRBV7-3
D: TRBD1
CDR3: CASSDRDGYGYTF
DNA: TGTGCCAGCAGCGACAGGGATGGTTATGGCTACACCTTC

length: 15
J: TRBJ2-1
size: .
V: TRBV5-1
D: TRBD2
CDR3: CASSELAGGGNEQFF
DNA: TGCGCCAGCAGCGAACTAGCGGGGGGAGGGAATGAGCAGTTCTTC

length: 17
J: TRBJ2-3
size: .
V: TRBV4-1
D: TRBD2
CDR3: CASSQEVLAGFRDTQYF
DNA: TGCGCCAGCAGCCAAGAGGTACTAGCGGGATTTCGGGATACGCAGTATTTT

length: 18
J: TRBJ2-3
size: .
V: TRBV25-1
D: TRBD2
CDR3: CASGRTPGLAGARDTQYF
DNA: TGTGCCAGCGGCCGTACACCGGGACTAGCGGGAGCAAGGGATACGCAGTATTTT

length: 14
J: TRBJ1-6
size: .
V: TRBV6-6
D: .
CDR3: CASSYSIYDSPLHF
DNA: TGTGCCAGCAGTTACTCCATCTATGATTCACCCCTCCACTTT

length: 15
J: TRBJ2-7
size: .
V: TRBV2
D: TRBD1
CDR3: CASLRIGQGSYEQYF
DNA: TGTGCCAGCTTGAGAATTGGACAGGGTTCCTACGAGCAGTACTTC

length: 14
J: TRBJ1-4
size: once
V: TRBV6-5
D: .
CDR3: CASSSRRVREKLFF
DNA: TGTGCCAGCAGTTCTCGCAGGGTGCGTGAAAAACTGTTTTTT

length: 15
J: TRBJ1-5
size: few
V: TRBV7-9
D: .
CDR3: CASSLALASNQPQHF
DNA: TGTGCCAGCAGCTTAGCGCTGGCAAGCAATCAGCCCCAGCATTTT

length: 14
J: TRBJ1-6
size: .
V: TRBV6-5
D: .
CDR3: CASSLAPPGSPLHF
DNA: TGTGCCAGCAGTTTGGCCCCCCCTGGTTCACCCCTCCACTTT

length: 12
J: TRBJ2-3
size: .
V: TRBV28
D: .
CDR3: CASSLLLDTQYF
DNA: TGTGCCAGCAGTTTATTATTAGATACGCAGTATTTT

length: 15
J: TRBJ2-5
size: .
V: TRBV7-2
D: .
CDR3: CASSLDWALGETQYF
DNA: TGTGCCAGCAGCTTAGATTGGGCGCTCGGAGAGACCCAGTACTTC

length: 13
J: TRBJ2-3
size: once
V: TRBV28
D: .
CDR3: CASSLQGADTQYF
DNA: TGTGCCAGCAGTTTGCAGGGTGCAGATACGCAGTATTTT

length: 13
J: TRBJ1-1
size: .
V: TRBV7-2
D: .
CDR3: CASSLVSGGKAFF
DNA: TGTGCCAGCAGCTTAGTATCTGGGGGGAAAGCTTTCTTT

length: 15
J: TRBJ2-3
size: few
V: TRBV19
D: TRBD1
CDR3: CASRPGTGGTDTQYF
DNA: TGTGCCAGTAGACCCGGGACAGGGGGGACAGATACGCAGTATTTT

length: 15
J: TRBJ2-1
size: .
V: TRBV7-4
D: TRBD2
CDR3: CASSLPRGRLHEQFF
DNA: TGTGCCAGCAGCTTACCGCGCGGGAGATTGCATGAGCAGTTCTTC

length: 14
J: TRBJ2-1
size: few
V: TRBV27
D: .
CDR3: CASSLTAGIHEQFF
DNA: TGTGCCAGCAGTCTCACGGCGGGTATCCATGAGCAGTTCTTC

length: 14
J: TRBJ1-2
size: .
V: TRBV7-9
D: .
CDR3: CASSPAGGNYGYTF
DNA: TGTGCCAGCAGCCCGGCGGGGGGGAACTATGGCTACACCTTC

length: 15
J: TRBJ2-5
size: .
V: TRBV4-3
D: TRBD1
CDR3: CASSQTGAPGETQYF
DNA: TGCGCCAGCAGCCAAACAGGGGCCCCCGGAGAGACCCAGTACTTC

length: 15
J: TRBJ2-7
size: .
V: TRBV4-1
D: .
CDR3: CASSQEDYSPYEQYF
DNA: TGCGCCAGCAGCCAGGAAGACTATTCTCCCTACGAGCAGTACTTC

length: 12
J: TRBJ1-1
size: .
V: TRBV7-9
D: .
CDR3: CASSPGGTEAFF
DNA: TGTGCCAGCAGCCCCGGGGGGACTGAAGCTTTCTTT

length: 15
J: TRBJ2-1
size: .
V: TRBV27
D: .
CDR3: CASSSSAISYNEQFF
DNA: TGTGCCAGCAGTTCGTCCGCGATCTCCTACAATGAGCAGTTCTTC

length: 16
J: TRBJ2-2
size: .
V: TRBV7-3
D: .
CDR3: CASSFTPSTNTGELFF
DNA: TGTGCCAGCAGCTTTACCCCTTCAACTAACACCGGGGAGCTGTTTTTT

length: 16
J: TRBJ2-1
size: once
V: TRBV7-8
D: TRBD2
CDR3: CASSLVGTSPYNEQFF
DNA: TGTGCCAGCAGCTTAGTGGGGACTAGCCCCTACAATGAGCAGTTCTTC

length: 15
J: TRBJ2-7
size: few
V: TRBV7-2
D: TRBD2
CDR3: CASSLGSGGFYEQYF
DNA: TGTGCCAGCAGCTTAGGTAGCGGGGGTTTCTACGAGCAGTACTTC

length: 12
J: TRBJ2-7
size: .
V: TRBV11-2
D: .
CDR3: CASSLDRYEQYF
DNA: TGTGCCAGCAGCTTAGACCGCTACGAGCAGTACTTC

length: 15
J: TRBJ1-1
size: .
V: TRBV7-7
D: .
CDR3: CASSSKDSNATEAFF
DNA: TGTGCTAGCAGCTCCAAGGACAGTAACGCCACTGAAGCTTTCTTT

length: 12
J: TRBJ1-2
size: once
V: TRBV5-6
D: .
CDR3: CASSNGPAGYTF
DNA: TGTGCCAGCAGCAATGGGCCAGCTGGCTACACCTTC

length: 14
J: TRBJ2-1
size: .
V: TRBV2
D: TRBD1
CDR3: CASRGQSFYNEQFF
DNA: TGTGCCAGCAGGGGACAGAGCTTCTACAATGAGCAGTTCTTC

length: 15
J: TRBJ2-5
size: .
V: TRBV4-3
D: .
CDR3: CASSQEWRRQETQYF
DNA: TGCGCCAGCAGCCAAGAATGGAGAAGGCAAGAGACCCAGTACTTC

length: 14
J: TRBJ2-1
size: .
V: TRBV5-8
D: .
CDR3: CASSLGGVYNEQFF
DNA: TGTGCCAGCAGCTTGGGTGGAGTATACAATGAGCAGTTCTTC

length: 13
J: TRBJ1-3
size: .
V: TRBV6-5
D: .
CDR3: CASSLSPGNTIYF
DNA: TGTGCCAGCAGTTTATCCCCCGGAAACACCATATATTTT

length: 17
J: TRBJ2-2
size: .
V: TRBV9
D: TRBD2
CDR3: CASNPSGVPANTGELFF
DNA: TGTGCCAGCAACCCTAGCGGGGTCCCCGCGAACACCGGGGAGCTGTTTTTT

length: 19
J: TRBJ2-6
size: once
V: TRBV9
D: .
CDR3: CASSVGIQGPRTGANVLTF
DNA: TGTGCCAGCAGCGTAGGGATTCAGGGCCCCCGGACTGGGGCCAACGTCCTGACTTTC

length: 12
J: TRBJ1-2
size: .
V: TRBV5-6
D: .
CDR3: CASSLKGVGYTF
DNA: TGTGCCAGCAGCTTGAAAGGGGTAGGCTACACCTTC

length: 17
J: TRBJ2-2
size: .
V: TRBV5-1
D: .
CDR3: CASSSSWTISNTGELFF
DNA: TGCGCCAGCAGCTCTTCTTGGACTATTTCGAACACCGGGGAGCTGTTTTTT

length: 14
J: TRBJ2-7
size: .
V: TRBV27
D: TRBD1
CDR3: CASSRQGAGYEQYF
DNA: TGTGCCAGCAGTAGACAGGGGGCGGGCTACGAGCAGTACTTC

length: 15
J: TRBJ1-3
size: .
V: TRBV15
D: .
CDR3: CATSRDRVSGNTIYF
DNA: TGTGCCACCAGCAGAGACAGGGTCTCTGGAAACACCATATATTTT

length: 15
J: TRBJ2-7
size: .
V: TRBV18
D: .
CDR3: CASSQGTNKLYEQYF
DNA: TGTGCCAGCTCACAGGGGACAAACAAACTCTACGAGCAGTACTTC

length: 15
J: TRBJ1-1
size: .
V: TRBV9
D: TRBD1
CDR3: CASSVALGQGGKAFF
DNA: TGTGCCAGCAGCGTAGCTTTGGGACAGGGGGGTAAAGCTTTCTTT

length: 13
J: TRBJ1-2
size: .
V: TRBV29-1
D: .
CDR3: CSVEADSLYGYTF
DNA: TGCAGCGTTGAAGCCGACAGCCTCTATGGCTACACCTTC